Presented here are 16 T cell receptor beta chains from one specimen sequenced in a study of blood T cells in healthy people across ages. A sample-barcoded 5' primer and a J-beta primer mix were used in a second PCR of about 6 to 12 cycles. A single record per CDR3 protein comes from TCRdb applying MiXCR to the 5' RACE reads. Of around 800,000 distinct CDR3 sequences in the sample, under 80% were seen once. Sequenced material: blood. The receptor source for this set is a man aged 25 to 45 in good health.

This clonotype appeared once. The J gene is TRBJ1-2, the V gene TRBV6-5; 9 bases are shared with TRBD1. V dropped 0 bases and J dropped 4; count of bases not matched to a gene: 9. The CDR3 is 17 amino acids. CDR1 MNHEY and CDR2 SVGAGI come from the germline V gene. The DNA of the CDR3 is TGTGCCAGCAGTTACTCGGGAACGGGACAGGGTCTCTATGGCTACACCTTC. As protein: CASSYSGTGQGLYGYTF.

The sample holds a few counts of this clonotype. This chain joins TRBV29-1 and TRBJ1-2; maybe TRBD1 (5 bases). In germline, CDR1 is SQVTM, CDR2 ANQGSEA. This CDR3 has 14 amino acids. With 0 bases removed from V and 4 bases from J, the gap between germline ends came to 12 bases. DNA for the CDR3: TGCAGCGTTGAAGATATAGGGACCGGCTATGGCTACACCTTC. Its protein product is CSVEDIGTGYGYTF. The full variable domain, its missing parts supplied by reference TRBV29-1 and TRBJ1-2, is SAVISQKPSRDICQRGTSLTIQCQVDSQVTMMFWYRQQPGQSLTLIATANQGSEATYESGFVIDKFPISRPNLTFSTLTVSNMSPEDSSIYLCSVEDIGTGYGYTFGSGTRLTVV.

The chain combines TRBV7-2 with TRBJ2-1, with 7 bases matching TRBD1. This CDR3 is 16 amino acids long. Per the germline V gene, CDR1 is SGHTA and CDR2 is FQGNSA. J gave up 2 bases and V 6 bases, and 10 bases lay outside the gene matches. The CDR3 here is CASSNRQGIAYNEQFF. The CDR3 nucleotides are TGTGCCAGCAGTAACCGACAGGGCATAGCCTACAATGAGCAGTTCTTC.

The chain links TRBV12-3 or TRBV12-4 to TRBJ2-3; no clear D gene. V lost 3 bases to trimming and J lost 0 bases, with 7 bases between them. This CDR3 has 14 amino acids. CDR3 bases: TGTGCCAGCAGTTTCAGAATTAGCACAGATACGCAGTATTTT. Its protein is CASSFRISTDTQYF.

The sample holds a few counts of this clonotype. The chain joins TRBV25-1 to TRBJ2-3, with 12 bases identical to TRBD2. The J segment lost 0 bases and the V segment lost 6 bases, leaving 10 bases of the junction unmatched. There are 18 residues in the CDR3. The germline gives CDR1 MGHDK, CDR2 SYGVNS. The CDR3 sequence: CASSDMGLAGESTDTQYF. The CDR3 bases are TGTGCCAGCAGCGACATGGGACTAGCGGGTGAGAGCACAGATACGCAGTATTTT.

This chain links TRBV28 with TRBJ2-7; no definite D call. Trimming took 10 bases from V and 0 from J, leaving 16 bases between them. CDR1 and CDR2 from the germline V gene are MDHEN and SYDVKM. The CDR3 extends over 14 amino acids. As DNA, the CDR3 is TGTGCCACCGAACCTATCCAGAGCTCCTACGAGCAGTACTTC. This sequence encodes CATEPIQSSYEQYF.

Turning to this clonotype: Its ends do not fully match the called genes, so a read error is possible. CDR3 loop: CAWSVMGVSYEEYF. The CDR3, as DNA: TGTGCCTGGAGTGTGATGGGGGTTTCCTACGAGGAGTACTTC. The chain uses TRBV30 and TRBJ2-7; D assignment may be TRBD1 or TRBD2 (5 bases each). CDR1 and CDR2 from the germline V gene are GTSNPN and SVGIG (reference sequence). The CDR3 is 14 residues long.

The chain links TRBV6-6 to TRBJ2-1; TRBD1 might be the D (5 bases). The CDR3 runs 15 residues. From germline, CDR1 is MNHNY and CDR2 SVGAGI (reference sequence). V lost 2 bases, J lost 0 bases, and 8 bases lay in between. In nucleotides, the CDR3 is TGTGCCAGCAGTTACGGGGCGAGCTCCTACAATGAGCAGTTCTTC. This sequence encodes CASSYGASSYNEQFF.

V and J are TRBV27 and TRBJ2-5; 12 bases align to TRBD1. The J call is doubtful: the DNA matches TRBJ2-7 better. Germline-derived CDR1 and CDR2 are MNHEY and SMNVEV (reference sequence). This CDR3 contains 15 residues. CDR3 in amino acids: CASSLFGTGGDEQYF. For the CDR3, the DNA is TGTGCCAGCAGTTTATTCGGGACAGGGGGCGACGAGCAGTACTTC.

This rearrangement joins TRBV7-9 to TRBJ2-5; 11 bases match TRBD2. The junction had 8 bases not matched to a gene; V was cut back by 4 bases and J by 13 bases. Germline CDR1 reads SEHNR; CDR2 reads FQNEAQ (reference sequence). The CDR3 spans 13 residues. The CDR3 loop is CASSSGTSGSGYF. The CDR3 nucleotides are TGTGCCAGCAGCTCCGGGACTAGCGGTTCCGGGTACTTC.

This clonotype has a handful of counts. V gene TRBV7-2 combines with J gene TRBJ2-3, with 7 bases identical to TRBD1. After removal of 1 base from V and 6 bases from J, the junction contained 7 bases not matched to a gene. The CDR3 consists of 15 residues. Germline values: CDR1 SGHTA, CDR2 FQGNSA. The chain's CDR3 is CASSLVATGWDTQYF. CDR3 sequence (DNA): TGTGCCAGCAGCTTAGTTGCGACAGGGTGGGATACGCAGTATTTT.

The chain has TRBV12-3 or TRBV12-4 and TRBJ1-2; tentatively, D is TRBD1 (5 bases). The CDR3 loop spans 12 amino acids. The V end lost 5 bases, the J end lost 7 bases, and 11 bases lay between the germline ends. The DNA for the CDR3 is TGTGCCAGCAGTGCCACCGGGACTGGCTACACCTTC. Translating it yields CASSATGTGYTF.

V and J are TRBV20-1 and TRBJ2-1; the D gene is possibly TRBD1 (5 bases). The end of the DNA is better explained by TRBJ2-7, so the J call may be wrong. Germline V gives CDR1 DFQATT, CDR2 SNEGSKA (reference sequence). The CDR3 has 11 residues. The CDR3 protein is CSANRQYEQYF. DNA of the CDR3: TGCAGTGCTAACAGACAGTACGAGCAGTACTTC.

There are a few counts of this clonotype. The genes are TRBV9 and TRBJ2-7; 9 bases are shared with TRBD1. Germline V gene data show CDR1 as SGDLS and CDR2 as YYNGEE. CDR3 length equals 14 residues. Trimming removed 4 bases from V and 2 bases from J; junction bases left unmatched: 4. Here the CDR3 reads CASSLRDRAYEQYF. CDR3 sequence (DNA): TGTGCCAGCAGCCTTCGGGACAGGGCCTACGAGCAGTACTTC.

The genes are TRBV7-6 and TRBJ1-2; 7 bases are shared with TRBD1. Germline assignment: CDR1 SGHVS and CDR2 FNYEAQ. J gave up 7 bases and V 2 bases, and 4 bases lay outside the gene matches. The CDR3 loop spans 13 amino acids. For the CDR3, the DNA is TGTGCCAGCAGCTTACAGGGGGGCGCTGGCTACACCTTC. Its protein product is CASSLQGGAGYTF.

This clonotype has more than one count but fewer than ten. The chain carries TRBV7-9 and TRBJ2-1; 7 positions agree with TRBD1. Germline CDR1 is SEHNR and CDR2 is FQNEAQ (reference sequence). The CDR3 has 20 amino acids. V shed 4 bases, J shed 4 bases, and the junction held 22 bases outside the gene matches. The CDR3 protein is CASSSLTGRTILDTYNEQFF. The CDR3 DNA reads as TGTGCCAGCAGCTCACTGACAGGGCGTACGATCCTGGATACATACAATGAGCAGTTCTTC.